This record covers a single T cell receptor beta chain. This receptor's antigen is unknown. No clone much larger than this one lies a single base away; base qualities are absent. Via the germline V gene, CDR1 is SGDLS and CDR2 YYNGEE. The CDR3 numbers 16 residues from cysteine through phenylalanine. Only CDR3 DNA remains: 48 bases, in frame from the first base. From V the trimming removes 3 bases and from J it removes 2 bases, while the gene matches leave 9 bases of the junction unaccounted for. This specimen belongs to a study of CD8+ T cells in alopecia areata (dated by TCRdb to 2016 to 2019). Background on the whole study: Treated patients were enrolled in an open-label pilot trial of oral tofacitinib at 5 to 10 mg twice daily for moderate-to-severe alopecia areata. Patients on tofacitinib were biopsied at baseline and after 4 and 24 weeks of treatment, and several of the patients also had a later scalp biopsy. Tofacitinib was administered for 6 to 18 months, and 6 months of follow-up off drug were then conducted to assess delayed response and recurrence. In humans, TCRbeta sequencing was performed on scalp tissue and on sorted CD4+ and CD8+ peripheral blood T cells from healthy controls and from patients with patchy or totalis/universalis alopecia areata. TCRbeta CDR3 regions were amplified by immunoSEQ multiplex PCR with 35 Vbeta forward and 13 Jbeta reverse primers. The study used high-throughput TCRbeta sequencing to examine T cell clonal expansion in alopecia areata, in both the C3H/HeJ mouse model and human patients. RNA was extracted with the PAXgene miRNA kit for fixed scalp, the miRNeasy kit for PBMCs, and the RNeasy kit for mouse skin. Disease severity in treated patients was measured with the SALT score, which quantifies the percentage of affected scalp surface area. Clonality in the scalp was compared among normal scalp (n=4), patchy alopecia areata scalp (n=8), and alopecia totalis/universalis scalp (n=8).

Points the paper makes about the study in general: Shared TCR sequences between patients were less evident than in mice, which may be partly attributable to HLA diversity in the patient population. Because the treated cohort was small and included a single nonresponder, larger studies are needed to assess links between baseline CD8+ expansion and response. Resident alphabeta T cells in normal human skin are also sequenced, complicating scalp TCR repertoire analysis, unlike mouse skin dominated by gammadelta T cells. Many expanded lesional clones persisted in scalp and blood during tofacitinib treatment, which may partly explain relapse after stopping treatment. Compared with normal scalp, lesional scalp, particularly in alopecia totalis/universalis, had higher clonality and more expanded CD8+ clones, which suggests antigenic drive. With tofacitinib, both scalp clonality and the number of expanded CD8+ clones among the top 100 scalp clones went down significantly.

The library relied on the immunoSEQ multiplex PCR assay. RNA was extracted from all samples and reverse transcribed into cDNA as template for TCR sequencing. First-strand cDNA was synthesized with SuperScript III using a 2:1 mix of oligo-dT and random hexamers. Amplification bias was assessed with a synthetic immune receptor repertoire, and residual bias was removed computationally. Per the original workflow: Raw reads were preprocessed to remove errors, and CDR3 was defined according to IMGT conventions as the region from the conserved cysteine to phenylalanine. Clonality was computed by normalizing Shannon entropy by log2 of the number of productive unique TCRs and subtracting the result from 1. Whether each scalp clone was CD4 or CD8 was inferred by checking scalp TCRbeta sequences against the CD4 and CD8 repertoires from sorted blood. In TCRdb, the immuneACCESS table is reduced to in-frame sequences with V and J assigned. These tables do not hold every clone; where another copy was compared, an unresolved V gene accounts for under half, and the others remain unexplained. D and trimming were read from the DNA, whereas the V and J calls and clone size are those reported in that table. The sample profile shows 150,000 to 200,000 clones; approximately 61% of them were found once. Of the sample, 1% is held by the ten largest clones.

What the time point label conveys for this sample: about 5 months on oral tofacitinib. Interpreted using the paper, the treatment or condition label stands for: oral pan-JAK inhibitor, 5-10 mg twice daily. From alopecia areata patients, peripheral blood was collected along with lesional scalp punch biopsies. PBMCs were separated by density centrifugation and stained for CD3, CD4 and CD8, after which CD4+ and CD8+ T cells were sorted on a FACSAria. This specimen consisted of CD4+ T cells sorted from blood, obtained at week 24, from a patient treated with tofacitinib. This TCR derives from a human donor with alopecia areata. The sequence is built from TRBV9 and TRBJ2-3, with 7 bases aligning to TRBD1. CDR3 sequence: CASSADRAPNTDTQYF. Read as DNA, the sequence is TGTGCCAGCAGCGCTGACAGGGCCCCAAACACAGATACGCAGTATTTT. The full variable domain, with segments outside the CDR3 supplied by the reference TRBV9 and TRBJ2-3 proteins, appears as DSGVTQTPKHLITATGQRVTLRCSPRSGDLSVYWYQQSLDQGLQFLIQYYNGEERAKGNILERFSAQQFPDLHSELNLSSLELGDSALYFCASSADRAPNTDTQYFGPGTRLTVL.